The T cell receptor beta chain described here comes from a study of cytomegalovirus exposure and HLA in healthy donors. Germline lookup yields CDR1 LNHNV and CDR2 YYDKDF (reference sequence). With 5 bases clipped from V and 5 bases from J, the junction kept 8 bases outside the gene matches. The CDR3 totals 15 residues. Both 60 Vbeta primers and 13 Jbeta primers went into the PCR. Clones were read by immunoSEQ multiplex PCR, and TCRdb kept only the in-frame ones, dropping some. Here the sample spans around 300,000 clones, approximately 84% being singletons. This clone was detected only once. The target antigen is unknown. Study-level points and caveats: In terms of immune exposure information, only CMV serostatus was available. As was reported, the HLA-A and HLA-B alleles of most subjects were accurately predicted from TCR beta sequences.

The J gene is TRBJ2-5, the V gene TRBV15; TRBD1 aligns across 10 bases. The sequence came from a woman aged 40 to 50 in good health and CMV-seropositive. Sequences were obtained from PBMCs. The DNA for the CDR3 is TGTGCCACCAGCTCCCCCGACAGGGGGCGGGAGACCCAGTACTTC. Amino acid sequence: CATSSPDRGRETQYF.